This T cell receptor beta chain originates from a study of CD8 T cells in Susac syndrome. Reverse transcription used about 0.45 to 1 ug RNA and random hexamers. One entry per CDR3 protein, called by TCRdb with MiXCR from the immunoSEQ multiplex PCR reads. The sample records approximately 130,000 distinct CDR3 sequences, roughly 92% being singletons. Germline V lookup: CDR1 MNHEY, CDR2 SMNVEV (reference sequence). This CDR3 has 17 amino acids. The ends lost 4 bases at V and 4 bases at J; junction bases unmatched: 13. This chain links TRBV27 with TRBJ2-1, with 7 bases that match TRBD1. The sequenced material came from CD4+ T cells from PBMCs. The TCR comes from a human donor in good health. The CDR3 here is CASSSPYPQQGYNEQFF. The CDR3 DNA reads as TGTGCCAGCAGTTCCCCTTATCCCCAACAGGGGTACAATGAGCAGTTCTTC.